The clone carrying this T cell receptor (beta chain) has only one observation. Its antigen remains unknown. This entry belongs to a study of cytomegalovirus exposure and HLA in healthy donors. As for the study in general: Genetic ancestry analysis placed approximately 80% of the approximately 400 donors that were genotyped in the Caucasian-associated cluster.

General observations from the study: Later on, an analysis showed TCR association rates differing by HLA locus, with DRB1 the most and HLA-C the fewest. Data from an earlier analysis indicated that most TCR beta V segments were productive either about 87% or about 30% of the time. Three CMV-associated chains proved CMV antigen-specific in vitro.

Between the trimmed V and J ends, which lost 0 bases and 4 bases, there was a span of 8 bases. The CDR3 is made up of 14 amino acids. The germline gives CDR1 SGDLS, CDR2 YYNGEE. The PCR had 60 Vbeta and 13 Jbeta primers. Profiled with immunoSEQ multiplex PCR; TCRdb holds only in-frame clones, not every one. The sample yields roughly 130,000 clones, 73% seen once. The sample was PBMCs. This chain connects TRBV9 to TRBJ2-1; tentative D call: TRBD1 (5 bases). This sequence originates from a woman in her thirties or forties in good health and CMV-seropositive. In DNA form, the CDR3 reads TGTGCCAGCAGCGTAGGGGGCCCTTACAATGAGCAGTTCTTC. Translating it yields CASSVGGPYNEQFF.